Each of the 19 T cell receptor beta chains below was sequenced from the same sample in a study of cytomegalovirus exposure and HLA in healthy donors. Use of 60 Vbeta and 13 Jbeta primers characterized the PCR. Here immunoSEQ multiplex PCR was the method, and the copy in TCRdb shows in-frame clones only, minus some. The sample includes about 200,000 clones, roughly four fifths of them seen just once. Material: PBMCs. Every receptor here comes from a woman aged 18-35 years in good health and CMV-seronegative.

V is TRBV4-3 and J is TRBJ1-6; the D gene is possibly TRBD1 (5 bases). Trimming took 0 bases from V and 7 from J, leaving 10 bases between them. CDR1 is LGHNA and CDR2 is YSLEER in the germline V gene. The CDR3 covers 15 residues. The CDR3 nucleotides read TGCGCCAGCAGCCAAGATACCAGGGAAAATTCACCCCTCCACTTT. Translation gives CASSQDTRENSPLHF.

In its sample, this clone was seen a few times. The CDR3 is CAYALLGHLGAFF. Here the CDR3 DNA reads TGTGCCTACGCTCTGTTGGGGCATCTAGGAGCTTTCTTT. V is TRBV30 and J is TRBJ1-1, with a possible D match to TRBD1 (5 bases). The V gene's germline CDR1 is GTSNPN and CDR2 SVGIG (reference sequence). The CDR3 length is 13 residues. With 7 bases removed from V and 10 bases from J, the gap between germline ends came to 22 bases.

The rearrangement links TRBV29-1 to TRBJ1-2, with D tentatively TRBD1 (6 bases). CDR1 and CDR2 (germline): SQVTM, ANQGSEA. This CDR3 has 13 residues. Trimming pared 3 bases from V and 6 bases from J, leaving 14 bases between. The CDR3 region has the DNA TGCAGCGTTGAGGTTTGGACAGCTAATGGCTACACCTTC. Its translation: CSVEVWTANGYTF.

The chain carries TRBV19 and TRBJ2-2, with TRBD1 identical over 7 bases. J was trimmed by 5 bases and V by 6 bases; bases with no gene match: 3. This CDR3 is built from 13 residues. Looked up from germline, CDR1 is LNHDA and CDR2 is SQIVND (reference sequence). The CDR3 nucleotides are TGTGCCAGTAGGCTGGACAGGACCGGGGAGCTGTTTTTT. Translating it yields CASRLDRTGELFF. The full variable domain, rest sourced from reference TRBV19 and TRBJ2-2, is DGGITQSPKYLFRKEGQNVTLSCEQNLNHDAMYWYRQDPGQGLRLIYYSQIVNDFQKGDIAEGYSVSREKKESFPLTVTSAQKNPTAFYLCASRLDRTGELFFGEGSRLTVL.

This clone has only a few counts. The J gene is TRBJ1-1, the V gene TRBV4-2, with D hard to call. The CDR3 spans 14 residues. V was shortened by 4 bases and J by 3 bases, with 12 bases between the two germline ends. Germline V gene lookup returns CDR1 LGHNA and CDR2 YNFKEQ. The CDR3 nucleotides read TGTGCCAGCAGCCTTCCAACATTGGACACTGAAGCTTTCTTT. Translating it yields CASSLPTLDTEAFF.

The J gene is TRBJ1-1, the V gene TRBV12-5; the D gene is possibly TRBD1 (6 bases). There are 15 residues in the CDR3. The V and J ends lost 5 bases and 1 base respectively, with 14 bases between them. Looked up from germline, CDR1 is LGHNT and CDR2 is FRNRAP. The CDR3 DNA reads as TGTGCTAGTGGTACAAACCAGGGGAAGAACACTGAAGCTTTCTTT. This translates into CASGTNQGKNTEAFF.

J is TRBJ2-1 and V is TRBV19, with D possibly being TRBD2 (6 bases). Germline V gene sequence: CDR1 LNHDA, CDR2 SQIVND (reference sequence). V was pared by 10 bases and J by 2 bases, with 9 bases between. CDR3 length: 12 amino acids. In DNA form, the CDR3 reads TGTGCCACCTTAGCGGCCTACAATGAGCAGTTCTTC. Its translation: CATLAAYNEQFF.

The chain couples TRBV7-9 to TRBJ2-1; 8 bases are shared with TRBD2. This CDR3 has 14 amino acids. Germline trimming cut 6 bases from V and 3 bases from J; bases unmatched to any gene: 4. Germline V gives CDR1 SEHNR, CDR2 FQNEAQ (reference sequence). CDR3 nucleotide sequence: TGTGCCAGCAGGAACACTAGCGGCTACAATGAGCAGTTCTTC. It specifies CASRNTSGYNEQFF.

A note on this clone: Relative to the germline gene, one junction end is altered; a read error may explain this. The CDR3 is CASTLARGDEQLF. The CDR3 coding sequence is TGCGCCAGCACACTAGCGAGGGGGGATGAGCAGCTCTTC. The chain has TRBV5-1 and TRBJ2-1, with D tentatively TRBD2 (7 bases). The CDR3 extends over 13 amino acids. Germline CDR1 and CDR2: SGHRS and YFSETQ.

DNA for the CDR3: TGTGCTAGTGGTTTATCGGACAATGAGCAGTTCTTC. Encoded protein: CASGLSDNEQFF. The chain joins TRBV12-5 to TRBJ2-1; D call uncertain. V dropped 3 bases and J dropped 5 bases, with 5 bases sitting between them. The CDR3 contains 12 residues. Per the germline V gene, CDR1 is LGHNT and CDR2 is FRNRAP.

The rearrangement joins TRBV11-2 to TRBJ2-5; 7 bases line up with TRBD2. Trimming at V came to 4 bases and at J to 9 bases, leaving 14 bases not matched to a gene. CDR3 length: 15 residues. CDR1 is SGHAT, CDR2 FQNNGV, per germline. As DNA, the CDR3 is TGTGCCAGCAGCTCCAGCGGGGCCCGGTTGTGGGCCCAGTACTTC. It translates to CASSSSGARLWAQYF.

This clone was observed a handful of times. The chain combines TRBV4-3 with TRBJ2-3; 9 nucleotides align to TRBD2. There are 16 residues in the CDR3. With V trimmed by 0 bases and J by 6 bases, 7 bases remained unmatched. CDR1 is LGHNA and CDR2 is YSLEER in the germline V gene. CDR3 in amino acids: CASSQETGREGDTQYF. In DNA form, the CDR3 reads TGCGCCAGCAGCCAAGAAACGGGGCGGGAGGGCGATACGCAGTATTTT.

The rearrangement uses TRBV2 and TRBJ1-6; D is possibly TRBD1 (6 bases). The CDR3 is made up of 15 amino acids. The V end lost 6 bases, the J end lost 9 bases, and 18 bases lay between the germline ends. Germline V CDR1 and CDR2: SNHLY, FYNNEI. This CDR3 reads CASSGRTAGISPLHF. CDR3 DNA: TGTGCCAGCAGCGGAAGGACAGCCGGAATTTCACCCCTCCACTTT.

This clone occurred once. The chain uses TRBV7-8 and TRBJ1-2, with TRBD1 matching 8 bases. Germline CDR1 reads SGHVS; CDR2 reads FQNEAQ. Trimming cost V 2 bases and J 0 bases; bases outside gene matches: 14. This CDR3 comprises 19 residues. The CDR3 region has the DNA TGTGCCAGCAGCTTAAAATGGGGGTCAGGGGGCCCAACTAACTATGGCTACACCTTC. This sequence encodes CASSLKWGSGGPTNYGYTF. Looking up the rest from reference TRBV7-8 and TRBJ1-2 gives the full variable domain: GAGVSQSPRYKVAKRGQDVALRCDPISGHVSLFWYQQALGQGPEFLTYFQNEAQLDKSGLPSDRFFAERPEGSVSTLKIQRTQQEDSAVYLCASSLKWGSGGPTNYGYTFGSGTRLTVV.

This CDR3 is CASSPGDARGNEQFF. CDR3 nucleotide sequence: TGTGCCAGCAGCCCGGGAGACGCTAGAGGGAATGAGCAGTTCTTC. This chain links TRBV5-4 with TRBJ2-1; tentative D call: TRBD2 (6 bases). CDR3 length: 15 residues. CDR1 and CDR2 (germline): SGHNT, YYREEE (reference sequence). With 4 bases removed from V and 7 bases from J, the gap between germline ends came to 18 bases.

This chain connects TRBV4-1 to TRBJ2-3; weak D call: TRBD2 (5 bases). Trimming stripped 1 base from V and 6 bases from J, with 14 bases between. From germline, CDR1 is MGHRA and CDR2 YSYEKL. The CDR3 is 15 amino acids. The CDR3 bases are TGCGCCAGCAGCCAAGTAGCTAGCTTCCACGATACGCAGTATTTT. It translates to CASSQVASFHDTQYF.

In this sample, this clone turned up a few times. The rearrangement links TRBV28 to TRBJ2-3; no clear D gene. This CDR3 is built from 14 residues. The germline V gene encodes CDR1 MDHEN and CDR2 SYDVKM. V was clipped by 4 bases and J by 0 bases, with 8 bases between them. The CDR3 coding sequence is TGTGCCAGCAGTTCCTGGCGGAGCACAGATACGCAGTATTTT. Its translation is CASSSWRSTDTQYF.

The chain couples TRBV7-2 to TRBJ1-5; the D gene is possibly TRBD1 (5 bases). The CDR3 runs 15 residues. Per germline, CDR1 SGHTA and CDR2 FQGNSA. The V end was cut by 6 bases, the J end by 3 bases, with 15 bases between. The CDR3 loop reads CASREGVWANQPQHF. Written as DNA, the CDR3 is TGTGCCAGCAGGGAAGGGGTGTGGGCCAATCAGCCCCAGCATTTT.

V gene TRBV6-1 combines with J gene TRBJ1-3, with D perhaps TRBD1 (5 bases). V dropped 5 bases and J dropped 1 base, with 12 bases sitting between them. The CDR3 is made up of 15 amino acids. CDR1 MNHNS and CDR2 SASEGT come from the germline V gene. The CDR3 loop is CASSIAGGSGNTIYF. For the CDR3, the DNA is TGTGCCAGCAGTATCGCGGGGGGTTCTGGAAACACCATATATTTT.